This TCR beta chain was captured by sequencing in a study of T cells expressing NK-cell markers. Study context: Source material for TCR beta repertoires consisted of sorted CD3+CD56+NKG2C+, CD3+CD56+NKG2C- and CD3+CD56-NKG2C+ T cells.

TCRdb re-called the 5' RACE reads and gives one entry per CDR3 protein, without DNA. This sample's table reports 550,000 or so distinct CDR3 sequences. The CDR3 totals 17 residues. Germline lookup yields CDR1 SEHNR and CDR2 FQNEAQ (reference sequence). This TCR came from a man between 18 and 29 years old in good health. The chain joins TRBV7-9 to TRBJ2-1; TCRdb indicates TRBD2, and absent DNA this call remains unverified. Sequencing input: blood T cells: a sorted CD56 or NKG2C T cell subset, CD4+ or CD8+ T cells, or bulk PBMC T cells (not recorded which). CDR3 residues: CASSRIAGDPLYNEQFF.